This record covers a single T cell receptor (beta chain). Its matching antigen is unknown. The entry originates in a study of CD4 T cells in relation to SARS-CoV-2 and coronaviruses. V lost 8 bases and J lost 7; bases outside the gene matches: 4. The CDR3 length is 13 residues. Germline V lookup: CDR1 ENHRY, CDR2 SYGVKD. Generated by immunoSEQ multiplex PCR, the TCRdb table keeps only in-frame clones and is missing some. This sample yields some 29,000 clones, of which roughly three quarters are seen a single time; about 16% belongs to the top ten. CD4+ T cells from unexposed donors were obtained before the COVID-19 pandemic (2011-2018). Isolation of CD4+ T cells took place after about 9 days in culture.

This receptor was taken from a human donor in good health. The rearrangement joins TRBV10-3 to TRBJ1-6; 8 bases agree with TRBD1. Sequenced sample: CD4+ T cells from PBMCs, cultured in vitro. The CDR3 DNA is TGTGCCATCCACGGACAGGGAAATTCACCCCTCCACTTT. It encodes CAIHGQGNSPLHF.